What follows are 5 T cell receptor beta chains derived from one specimen sequenced in a study of CD8 T cells in Susac syndrome (dated by TCRdb to the late 2010s). The method was the immunoSEQ multiplex PCR assay. RNA was extracted using the RNeasy kit, and roughly 0.5 to 1 microgram was reverse transcribed with random hexamers. The public sequencing data were trimmed at Q25 with fastp and processed into clonotypes with MiXCR by TCRdb, which kept only in-frame beta chains. Rows are unified per CDR3 protein, each entry keeping the most common DNA and genes. This sample comprises approximately 160,000 distinct CDR3 sequences, roughly 94% of them detected only once. The ten top clones hold 0.08% of the sample. What was sequenced was CD4+ T cells from PBMCs. The receptors were gathered from a human donor in good health.

Concerning this clonotype itself: The germline gene is not matched at one end of the junction; a read error may be the cause. In nucleotides, the CDR3 is TGTGCCAGCAGTCCCCCAGGCATGAGCCTCTATAGCAATCAGCCCCAGCTTTTT. Its translation is CASSPPGMSLYSNQPQLF. This chain links TRBV28 with TRBJ1-5; D remains ambiguous. The CDR3 consists of 18 residues. Germline V gives CDR1 MDHEN, CDR2 SYDVKM.

The gene calls are TRBV2 and TRBJ2-2; no definite D call. V dropped 6 bases and J dropped 0 bases, with 8 bases sitting between them. Germline CDR1 SNHLY, CDR2 FYNNEI. CDR3 length: 14 residues. The CDR3 loop reads CASRFDTNTGELFF. CDR3 bases: TGTGCCAGCAGGTTCGACACGAACACCGGGGAGCTGTTTTTT. Full variable domain (rest looked up from reference TRBV2 and TRBJ2-2): EPEVTQTPSHQVTQMGQEVILRCVPISNHLYFYWYRQILGQKVEFLVSFYNNEISEKSEIFDDQFSVERPDGSNFTLKIRSTKLEDSAMYFCASRFDTNTGELFFGEGSRLTVL.

This sequence joins TRBV7-9 and TRBJ2-2; the match to TRBD1 covers 12 bases. The junction had 13 bases not matched to a gene; V was cut back by 4 bases and J by 7 bases. The CDR3 is made up of 18 amino acids. Germline V gives CDR1 SEHNR, CDR2 FQNEAQ (reference sequence). Here the CDR3 DNA reads TGTGCCAGCAGCTCCCGGGACAGGGGGCGCAGGTCAAGCGGGGAGCTGTTTTTT. Translation gives CASSSRDRGRRSSGELFF.

The J gene is TRBJ2-7, the V gene TRBV18; tentative D call: TRBD1 (5 bases). The germline V gene has CDR1 KGHSH and CDR2 LQKENI. V was cut by 5 bases and J by 4 bases, with 15 bases left in between. The CDR3 has 14 amino acids. CDR3 region: CASSEQEIEYEQYF. The CDR3 bases are TGTGCCAGCTCAGAACAGGAGATCGAATACGAGCAGTACTTC.

The rearrangement joins TRBV7-2 to TRBJ1-2; perhaps TRBD1 as D (5 bases). This CDR3 has 14 amino acids. Trimming pared 5 bases from V and 7 bases from J, leaving 17 bases between. Per the germline V gene, CDR1 is SGHTA and CDR2 is FQGNSA. CDR3 coding DNA: TGTGCCAGCAGCCCACCCCCCGTGAGGGGTGGCTACACCTTC. This sequence encodes CASSPPPVRGGYTF. Full variable domain (rest looked up from reference TRBV7-2 and TRBJ1-2): GAGVSQSPSNKVTEKGKDVELRCDPISGHTALYWYRQSLGQGLEFLIYFQGNSAPDKSGLPSDRFSAERTGGSVSTLTIQRTQQEDSAVYLCASSPPPVRGGYTFGSGTRLTVV.